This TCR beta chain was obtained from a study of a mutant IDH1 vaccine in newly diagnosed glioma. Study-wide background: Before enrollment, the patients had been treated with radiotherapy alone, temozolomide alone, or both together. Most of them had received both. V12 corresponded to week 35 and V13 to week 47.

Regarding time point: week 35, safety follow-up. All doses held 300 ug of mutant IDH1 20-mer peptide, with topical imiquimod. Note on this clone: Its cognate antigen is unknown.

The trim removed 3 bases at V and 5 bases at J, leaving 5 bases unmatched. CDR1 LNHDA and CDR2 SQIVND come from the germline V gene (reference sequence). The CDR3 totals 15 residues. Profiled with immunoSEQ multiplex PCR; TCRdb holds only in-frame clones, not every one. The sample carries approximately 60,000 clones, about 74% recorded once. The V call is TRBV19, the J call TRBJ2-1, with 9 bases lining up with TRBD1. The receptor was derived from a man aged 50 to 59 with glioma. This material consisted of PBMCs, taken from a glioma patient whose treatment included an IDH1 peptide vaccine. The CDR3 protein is CASSMAQGAHNEQFF. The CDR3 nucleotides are TGTGCCAGTAGTATGGCACAGGGGGCCCACAATGAGCAGTTCTTC.